This T cell receptor (beta chain) came from a study of T-cell reconstitution after alpha-beta-depleted transplantation in children. Study outcomes and limitations: When one year had passed after transplant, most T-cell counts and diversity came from newly produced T cells. As was reported, about two months after transplant, alpha-beta T cells came from several hundred expanded graft clones.

CDR1 and CDR2 (germline): SGHRS, YFSETQ. This CDR3 spans 12 amino acids. The J segment lost 9 bases and the V segment lost 5 bases, leaving 4 bases of the junction unmatched. TCRbeta library construction was performed incorporating unique molecular identifiers. TCRdb re-analysed the PCR reads in MiXCR, keeping a single row per CDR3 protein. In the table there are over 100,000 distinct CDR3 sequences, 6% to 9% of which are singletons. This clonotype was found many times. What it recognizes is unknown. Material: PBMCs, obtained before TCRalphabeta/CD19-depleted stem cell transplant. This rearrangement joins TRBV5-1 to TRBJ2-1, with 8 bases fitting TRBD2. The sequence came from a boy aged 2-9 years with acute lymphoblastic leukemia, due to receive a stem cell transplant. DNA of the CDR3: TGCGCCAGCAGATACCTAGCGGGTGAGCAGTTCTTC. It codes for CASRYLAGEQFF.